This T cell receptor beta chain was obtained from a study of cytomegalovirus exposure and HLA in healthy donors. Study results and caveats: Based on reports, TCR beta sequences accurately predicted HLA-A and HLA-B alleles for most subjects. Researchers left out some V segments, among them TRBV6-2 and TRBV6-3, as indistinguishable.

This clone was counted between two and nine times. Its antigen is not identified. In the PCR, 60 Vbeta and 13 Jbeta primers were used. Original analysis: A follow-up analysis tallied tens of millions of unique TCR beta chains, roughly 10 million shared. Repertoires were generated with immunoSEQ multiplex PCR, while TCRdb's copy carries only in-frame clones and drops some. The V and J calls and clone size are taken from that table; D and trimming were inferred from the DNA. The sample lists some 120,000 clones; 8% to 10% were seen once. Germline V CDR1 and CDR2: SEHNR, FQNEAQ (reference sequence). With V trimmed by 5 bases and J by 4 bases, 7 bases remained unmatched. CDR3 length: 15 amino acids. Healthy individuals who donated bone marrow served as the donors.

The TCR comes from a man aged 25-45 years in good health and CMV-seronegative. Input material: PBMCs. The chain is built from TRBV7-9 and TRBJ2-2; 7 bases agree with TRBD2. The CDR3 loop reads CASSPPLAFTGELFF. The CDR3 bases are TGTGCCAGCAGCCCCCCACTAGCGTTCACCGGGGAGCTGTTTTTT.